A selection of T cell receptor beta chains follows, all from one sample in a study of molecular identifiers for immune sequencing clone quantification. TCRdb ran MiXCR on the PCR reads and lists one entry per CDR3 protein. This table has tens of thousands of distinct CDR3 sequences, 17% appearing once. The specimen was naive CD8+ T cells from blood, with Jurkat cell RNA spiked in. The source is a human donor in good health. Some libraries in this study had Jurkat cell RNA spiked in. CDR3s include the opening cysteine and the closing phenylalanine or tryptophan. Each record gives: D gene, V gene, J gene, clone size, CDR3 protein, CDR3 DNA. The D gene is left open where the match is weak. Only part of the rows carry a size: once, few, many, or a class if the clone is expanded.

d_gene: NA; v_gene: TRBV30; j_gene: TRBJ1-1; abundance: many; CDR3aa: CAWSQRITEAFF; CDR3nt: TGTGCCTGGAGCCAGCGGATCACTGAAGCTTTCTTT
d_gene: NA; v_gene: TRBV5-6; j_gene: TRBJ2-7; abundance: many; CDR3aa: CASSLFGGYYEQYF; CDR3nt: TGTGCCAGCAGCTTGTTCGGGGGATACTACGAGCAGTACTTC
d_gene: TRBD1; v_gene: TRBV9; j_gene: TRBJ2-2; abundance: many; CDR3aa: CASSGTGDTGELFF; CDR3nt: TGTGCCAGCAGCGGTACAGGGGATACCGGGGAGCTGTTTTTT
d_gene: TRBD2; v_gene: TRBV9; j_gene: TRBJ2-3; abundance: many; CDR3aa: CASSVVSGGAEGDTQYF; CDR3nt: TGTGCCAGCAGCGTAGTAAGCGGGGGGGCCGAGGGAGATACGCAGTATTTT
d_gene: NA; v_gene: TRBV28; j_gene: TRBJ2-3; abundance: many; CDR3aa: CASSSPRSTDTQYF; CDR3nt: TGTGCCAGCAGTAGCCCCCGAAGTACAGATACGCAGTATTTT
d_gene: NA; v_gene: TRBV7-9; j_gene: TRBJ1-5; abundance: many; CDR3aa: CASSLDSQPQHF; CDR3nt: TGTGCCAGCAGCTTAGATAGTCAGCCCCAGCATTTT
d_gene: NA; v_gene: TRBV5-4; j_gene: TRBJ2-3; abundance: many; CDR3aa: CASSLDLGTDTQYF; CDR3nt: TGTGCCAGCAGCTTGGATCTGGGCACAGATACGCAGTATTTT
d_gene: NA; v_gene: TRBV7-9; j_gene: TRBJ2-7; abundance: many; CDR3aa: CASSTRGHEQYF; CDR3nt: TGTGCCAGCAGCACCAGGGGCCACGAGCAGTACTTC
d_gene: TRBD2; v_gene: TRBV27; j_gene: TRBJ2-1; abundance: many; CDR3aa: CASSLSTSGIIEQFF; CDR3nt: TGTGCCAGCAGTTTATCGACTAGCGGGATAATTGAGCAGTTCTTC
d_gene: TRBD2; v_gene: TRBV12-3/TRBV12-4; j_gene: TRBJ2-5; abundance: many; CDR3aa: CASSLATSGGGETQYF; CDR3nt: TGTGCCAGCAGTTTAGCAACTAGCGGGGGGGGGGAGACCCAGTACTTC
d_gene: TRBD2; v_gene: TRBV9; j_gene: TRBJ2-7; abundance: many; CDR3aa: CASSPGTSVSSYEQYF; CDR3nt: TGTGCCAGCAGCCCCGGGACTAGCGTTTCGTCCTACGAGCAGTACTTC
d_gene: NA; v_gene: TRBV11-3; j_gene: TRBJ2-2; abundance: NA; CDR3aa: CASSSQRTENTGELFF; CDR3nt: TGTGCCAGCAGCTCACAGAGGACAGAGAACACCGGGGAGCTGTTTTTT
d_gene: NA; v_gene: TRBV20-1; j_gene: TRBJ2-7; abundance: many; CDR3aa: CSARDEGGNEQYF; CDR3nt: TGCAGTGCTAGAGATGAAGGGGGGAACGAGCAGTACTTC
d_gene: TRBD2; v_gene: TRBV7-6; j_gene: TRBJ2-2; abundance: many; CDR3aa: CASSSRLAGGPGELFF; CDR3nt: TGTGCCAGCAGCTCGCGACTAGCGGGGGGGCCCGGGGAGCTGTTTTTT
d_gene: TRBD2; v_gene: TRBV13; j_gene: TRBJ2-3; abundance: many; CDR3aa: CASSPRLAGGLTDTQYF; CDR3nt: TGTGCCAGCAGCCCCCGGCTAGCGGGGGGCCTCACAGATACGCAGTATTTT
d_gene: TRBD2; v_gene: TRBV20-1; j_gene: TRBJ2-3; abundance: NA; CDR3aa: CSAWTSGGGADTQYF; CDR3nt: TGCAGTGCTTGGACTAGCGGGGGGGGCGCAGATACGCAGTATTTT
d_gene: TRBD1; v_gene: TRBV7-9; j_gene: TRBJ1-4; abundance: NA; CDR3aa: CASSLRDSEPNGRLFF; CDR3nt: TGTGCCAGCAGCCTCCGGGACAGTGAACCTAATGGAAGACTGTTTTTT
d_gene: NA; v_gene: TRBV28; j_gene: TRBJ2-6; abundance: medium-sized; CDR3aa: CASGAVGANVLTF; CDR3nt: TGTGCCAGCGGTGCAGTTGGGGCCAACGTCCTGACTTTC
d_gene: NA; v_gene: TRBV13; j_gene: TRBJ1-1; abundance: many; CDR3aa: CASSSPGVVEAFF; CDR3nt: TGTGCCAGCAGCTCCCCGGGGGTGGTTGAAGCTTTCTTT
d_gene: TRBD1; v_gene: TRBV29-1; j_gene: TRBJ1-3; abundance: many; CDR3aa: CSVNPTGYGNTIYF; CDR3nt: TGCAGCGTTAACCCGACAGGGTATGGAAACACCATATATTTT
d_gene: NA; v_gene: TRBV28; j_gene: TRBJ2-3; abundance: many; CDR3aa: CASSFLSRTDTQYF; CDR3nt: TGTGCCAGCAGTTTTTTGTCCCGCACAGATACGCAGTATTTT
d_gene: NA; v_gene: TRBV10-3; j_gene: TRBJ1-1; abundance: many; CDR3aa: CAISELGGLRTENTEAFF; CDR3nt: TGTGCCATCAGTGAATTAGGGGGGCTACGAACTGAGAACACTGAAGCTTTCTTT
d_gene: TRBD2; v_gene: TRBV20-1; j_gene: TRBJ2-5; abundance: many; CDR3aa: CSANYLSGRLETQYF; CDR3nt: TGCAGTGCCAACTATCTTAGCGGGAGGTTAGAGACCCAGTACTTC
d_gene: NA; v_gene: TRBV12-3/TRBV12-4; j_gene: TRBJ1-4; abundance: many; CDR3aa: CASSPSGGLDEKLFF; CDR3nt: TGTGCCAGCAGTCCCTCCGGCGGGTTAGATGAAAAACTGTTTTTT
d_gene: TRBD1; v_gene: TRBV5-1; j_gene: TRBJ2-1; abundance: many; CDR3aa: CASRDGTGKTEQFF; CDR3nt: TGCGCCAGCAGAGACGGGACAGGGAAAACTGAGCAGTTCTTC
d_gene: NA; v_gene: TRBV7-6; j_gene: TRBJ2-3; abundance: many; CDR3aa: CASSLKWAGDTQYF; CDR3nt: TGTGCCAGCAGCCTAAAATGGGCAGGGGATACGCAGTATTTT
d_gene: NA; v_gene: TRBV7-2; j_gene: TRBJ2-3; abundance: many; CDR3aa: CASSSYRVSTDTQYF; CDR3nt: TGTGCCAGCAGCTCTTACAGGGTTAGCACAGATACGCAGTATTTT
d_gene: NA; v_gene: TRBV27; j_gene: TRBJ1-1; abundance: few; CDR3aa: CASRSNTEAFF; CDR3nt: TGTGCCAGCAGATCTAACACTGAAGCTTTCTTT
d_gene: NA; v_gene: TRBV6-5; j_gene: TRBJ2-6; abundance: many; CDR3aa: CASSYSVAGASGANVLTF; CDR3nt: TGTGCCAGCAGTTATTCGGTCGCAGGCGCATCTGGGGCCAACGTCCTGACTTTC
d_gene: NA; v_gene: TRBV12-3/TRBV12-4; j_gene: TRBJ1-5; abundance: few; CDR3aa: CASSLFGGDQPQHF; CDR3nt: TGTGCCAGCAGTTTATTCGGGGGAGATCAGCCCCAGCATTTT
d_gene: TRBD1; v_gene: TRBV28; j_gene: TRBJ1-6; abundance: many; CDR3aa: CASSPTGTGDSPLHF; CDR3nt: TGTGCCAGCAGTCCAACCGGGACAGGGGATTCACCCCTCCACTTT
d_gene: NA; v_gene: TRBV3-1; j_gene: TRBJ1-1; abundance: many; CDR3aa: CASSQDSSTLEAFF; CDR3nt: TGTGCCAGCAGCCAAGATTCCTCGACCCTTGAAGCTTTCTTT
d_gene: TRBD2; v_gene: TRBV20-1; j_gene: TRBJ2-3; abundance: NA; CDR3aa: CSASRGGGADTQYF; CDR3nt: TGCAGTGCTAGCCGCGGGGGGGGGGCAGATACGCAGTATTTT
d_gene: TRBD2; v_gene: TRBV20-1; j_gene: TRBJ2-7; abundance: many; CDR3aa: CSASSERGSGYEQYF; CDR3nt: TGCAGTGCTAGTAGCGAGCGGGGGAGCGGCTACGAGCAGTACTTC
d_gene: TRBD2; v_gene: TRBV2; j_gene: TRBJ2-2; abundance: many; CDR3aa: CASSDPFLSSGPNTGELFF; CDR3nt: TGTGCCAGCAGTGACCCTTTTTTGTCTAGCGGGCCAAACACCGGGGAGCTGTTTTTT
d_gene: NA; v_gene: TRBV11-2; j_gene: TRBJ2-3; abundance: many; CDR3aa: CASSLDIGTDTQYF; CDR3nt: TGTGCCAGCAGCTTAGATATTGGGACGGATACGCAGTATTTT
d_gene: TRBD1; v_gene: TRBV6-5; j_gene: TRBJ2-2; abundance: many; CDR3aa: CASSFRDRGSAGELFF; CDR3nt: TGTGCCAGCAGTTTCCGGGACAGGGGAAGTGCCGGGGAGCTGTTTTTT
d_gene: NA; v_gene: TRBV7-6; j_gene: TRBJ2-3; abundance: NA; CDR3aa: CASSLSGGTEDTQYF; CDR3nt: TGTGCCAGCAGCTTATCGGGGGGCACAGAAGATACGCAGTATTTT
d_gene: NA; v_gene: TRBV4-3; j_gene: TRBJ2-1; abundance: many; CDR3aa: CASSQGRGAVSHEQFF; CDR3nt: TGCGCCAGCAGCCAGGGTAGGGGGGCCGTCTCCCATGAGCAGTTCTTC
d_gene: NA; v_gene: TRBV10-3; j_gene: TRBJ1-6; abundance: many; CDR3aa: CAISESGSSPLHF; CDR3nt: TGTGCCATCAGTGAGTCGGGGAGTTCACCCCTCCACTTT
d_gene: TRBD2; v_gene: TRBV13; j_gene: TRBJ2-3; abundance: many; CDR3aa: CASSSSSGSAPSTDTQYF; CDR3nt: TGTGCCAGCAGCTCCTCTAGCGGGAGTGCCCCTAGCACAGATACGCAGTATTTT
d_gene: TRBD1; v_gene: TRBV13; j_gene: TRBJ2-7; abundance: many; CDR3aa: CASSPRDREYEQYF; CDR3nt: TGTGCCAGCAGCCCGCGGGACAGGGAGTACGAGCAGTACTTC
d_gene: TRBD2; v_gene: TRBV29-1; j_gene: TRBJ2-2; abundance: NA; CDR3aa: CSVQPSGRAAGELFF; CDR3nt: TGCAGCGTCCAACCGAGCGGGAGGGCCGCCGGGGAGCTGTTTTTT
d_gene: NA; v_gene: TRBV7-9; j_gene: TRBJ1-1; abundance: many; CDR3aa: CASSRKLGTNNTEAFF; CDR3nt: TGTGCCAGCAGCCGAAAGCTCGGGACAAACAACACTGAAGCTTTCTTT
d_gene: NA; v_gene: TRBV12-3/TRBV12-4; j_gene: TRBJ2-3; abundance: many; CDR3aa: CASSPQGLGVKDTQYF; CDR3nt: TGTGCCAGCAGCCCCCAGGGATTGGGGGTAAAGGATACGCAGTATTTT
d_gene: NA; v_gene: TRBV5-1; j_gene: TRBJ2-5; abundance: many; CDR3aa: CASSLGPETQYF; CDR3nt: TGTGCCAGCAGCTTAGGGCCTGAGACCCAGTACTTC
d_gene: NA; v_gene: TRBV7-8; j_gene: TRBJ1-1; abundance: many; CDR3aa: CASSLVGGGTAFF; CDR3nt: TGTGCCAGCAGCTTAGTGGGGGGGGGTACAGCTTTCTTT